In this sample, the clone carrying this T cell receptor (beta chain) turned up once. Its specificity is unknown. The sample is drawn from a study of shared clonotypes between healthy human individuals. Points from the study as a whole: Richness estimates generally favored naive over memory subsets. Against clonotypes common to all four donors, non-shared ones had lower generation probabilities. Clonotype sharing across four donors was observed for roughly 5% of naive CD4 clonotypes.

The study enrolled healthy HIV-negative adults without recent acute infections or vaccinations as donors. Profiled with immunoSEQ multiplex PCR; TCRdb holds only in-frame clones, not every one. The sample records 2 million to 2.5 million clones, approximately 96% being singletons. The V end was cut by 0 bases, the J end by 3 bases, with 6 bases between. The CDR3 is 13 residues long. CDR1 LNHNV and CDR2 YYDKDF come from the germline V gene (reference sequence). The sequenced sample consisted of naive CD4+ T cells sorted from blood. Subset indicated: CD45RA+ positively selected. The gene calls are TRBV15 and TRBJ2-7, with D unclear. This clonotype originated in a man between 18 and 35 years old in good health. The CDR3 DNA is TGTGCCACCAGCAGAGAGGCCAACTACGAGCAGTACTTC. Amino acids: CATSREANYEQYF. Drawing the rest from reference TRBV15 and TRBJ2-7, the complete variable domain is DAMVIQNPRYQVTQFGKPVTLSCSQTLNHNVMYWYQQKSSQAPKLLFHYYDKDFNNEADTPDNFQSRRPNTSFCFLDIRSPGLGDTAMYLCATSREANYEQYFGPGTRLTVT.